The 30 T cell receptor beta chains below all came from one sample that was sequenced in a study of beta chain features in type 1 diabetes. Expressed TCRB transcripts were sequenced because the isolated RNA had all been reverse transcribed beforehand. Some clones are missing from TCRdb's copy, which holds only in-frame ones; the method was immunoSEQ multiplex PCR. The sample carries a few hundred thousand clones, around 16% recorded once. For these TCRs, the target antigens are not known. Findings of the study overall: When Type 1 diabetes patients were examined, their TCRB CDR3s proved moderately but significantly shorter in all four CD4+ subsets.

The source material was naive CD4+ T cells from blood. The receptors were sampled from a man aged 18 to 30 with type 1 diabetes.

This chain connects TRBV9 to TRBJ2-3, with TRBD2 identical over 13 bases. Germline CDR1 SGDLS, CDR2 YYNGEE. The ends lost 4 bases at V and 5 bases at J; junction bases unmatched: 7. The CDR3 consists of 16 residues. CDR3 protein: CASSPGLAGAGDTQYF. For the CDR3, the DNA is TGTGCCAGCAGCCCAGGACTAGCGGGGGCGGGAGATACGCAGTATTTT.

This clone was counted only a few times. This rearrangement joins TRBV19 to TRBJ2-2, with a possible D match to TRBD2 (5 bases). The germline V gene encodes CDR1 LNHDA and CDR2 SQIVND (reference sequence). The CDR3 length is 15 residues. Trimming removed 7 bases from V and 1 base from J, with 13 bases in between. The CDR3 bases are TGTGCCAGTATGAGGGTTGGTGTGAACACCGGGGAGCTGTTTTTT. Its translation: CASMRVGVNTGELFF.

V gene TRBV6-4 combines with J gene TRBJ2-3, with 7 bases identical to TRBD2. The trim removed 8 bases at V and 9 bases at J, leaving 8 bases unmatched. This CDR3 spans 12 amino acids. The germline CDR1 and CDR2 sequences are MRHNA and SNTAGT. The CDR3 DNA reads TGTGCCAGCTCAGCTGGGGGGGGGACGCAGTATTTT. It codes for CASSAGGGTQYF.

V usage is TRBV27 and J usage is TRBJ2-5; D ambiguous. V lost 0 bases, J lost 4 bases, and 3 bases lay in between. Germline V gene data show CDR1 as MNHEY and CDR2 as SMNVEV (reference sequence). The CDR3 length is 12 residues. CDR3 sequence reads: CASSLSSETQYF. The CDR3 DNA reads TGTGCCAGCAGTTTATCCTCAGAGACCCAGTACTTC.

The CDR3 is CASSKEGIAGPLHF. DNA for the CDR3: TGTGCCAGCAGCAAAGAAGGGATTGCGGGGCCGCTGCACTTC. The chain links TRBV21-1 to TRBJ2-4; no DNA check was done on the table's D call, TRBD2. TRBV21-1 is described as a pseudogene. The CDR3 is 14 residues long.

This chain uses TRBV4-2 with TRBJ1-6, with a weak D call TRBD1 (6 bases). The CDR3 runs to 13 residues. V was pared by 8 bases and J by 7 bases, with 12 bases between. Per germline, CDR1 LGHNA and CDR2 YNFKEQ. The CDR3 DNA is TGTGCCAGCCAGAGGGGGATGAATTCACCCCTCCACTTT. This gives the protein CASQRGMNSPLHF.

This clone occurred a few times. This chain links TRBV10-3 with TRBJ1-2; D unclear. The CDR3 runs to 18 residues. V lost 0 bases and J lost 8, with 25 bases in between. Germline assignment: CDR1 ENHRY and CDR2 SYGVKD. The CDR3 DNA reads as TGTGCCATCAGTGAGTCCTTCGCTAGAGGTGTTATTACGGGGGGCTACACCTTC. Residues: CAISESFARGVITGGYTF.

This clone was found a few times. This sequence joins TRBV2 and TRBJ1-5, with D unclear. The CDR3 is 13 amino acids. Germline V gene lookup returns CDR1 SNHLY and CDR2 FYNNEI. V was shortened by 7 bases and J by 2 bases, with 9 bases between the two germline ends. In DNA form, the CDR3 reads TGTGCCAGCAAACCTTCGGGCAATCAGCCCCAGCATTTT. Amino acids: CASKPSGNQPQHF.

This clone was recorded a few times. The chain joins TRBV5-1 to TRBJ2-7; D might be TRBD2 (5 bases). Trimming took off 2 bases at V and 4 bases at J, with 7 bases between the two ends. The CDR3 has 12 amino acids. The germline V gene has CDR1 SGHRS and CDR2 YFSETQ. The CDR3 loop is CASSFGGYEQYF. The CDR3 bases are TGCGCCAGCAGCTTCGGCGGGTACGAGCAGTACTTC.

This clone was recorded a few times. The junction does not match germline at one end; this may be a read error. This chain connects TRBV7-2 to TRBJ2-3, with 7 bases aligning to TRBD2. Germline V CDR1 and CDR2: SGHTA, FQGNSA. The length of the CDR3 is 12 residues. CDR3 in amino acids: CASSVAGRAQYF. In DNA, the CDR3 is TGTGCCAGCAGCGTAGCAGGGAGGGCGCAGTATTTT.

This clone occurred a few times. V usage is TRBV11-2 and J usage is TRBJ2-2, with D hard to call. Trimming stripped 7 bases from V and 5 bases from J, with 14 bases between. The CDR3 totals 14 residues. Looked up from germline, CDR1 is SGHAT and CDR2 is FQNNGV. The CDR3 loop reads CASIPIELTGELFF. CDR3 coding DNA: TGTGCCAGCATCCCGATAGAATTGACCGGGGAGCTGTTTTTT.

This rearrangement joins TRBV2 to TRBJ1-1; 7 bases agree with TRBD1. There are 15 residues in the CDR3. Germline assignment: CDR1 SNHLY and CDR2 FYNNEI. Trimming removed 6 bases from V and 0 bases from J; junction bases left unmatched: 7. CDR3 sequence (DNA): TGTGCCAGCAGCGCCCGACAGGGTTTGAACACTGAAGCTTTCTTT. Translated, it gives CASSARQGLNTEAFF.

This clone was picked up a small number of times. The V call is TRBV29-1, the J call TRBJ1-6; D unresolved. Germline values: CDR1 SQVTM, CDR2 ANQGSEA. The CDR3 is made up of 13 amino acids. V lost 6 bases and J lost 2, with 8 bases in between. CDR3 sequence reads: CSVRGTYNSPLHF. CDR3 nucleotides: TGCAGCGTCCGCGGGACCTATAATTCACCCCTCCACTTT.

The chain joins TRBV6-5 to TRBJ1-1, with D possibly TRBD1 on 5 matching bases. The CDR3 has 12 residues. V shed 8 bases and J shed 1 base, with 8 bases lying between them. CDR1 is MNHEY, CDR2 SVGAGI, per germline. In DNA form, the CDR3 reads TGTGCCAGCCTCGGACAGAACACTGAAGCTTTCTTT. Protein: CASLGQNTEAFF.

The CDR3 DNA follows: TGTGCCAGCAGCAGCGGACAGGGTTGGCAAGAGACCCAGTACTTC. As protein: CASSSGQGWQETQYF. The J gene is TRBJ2-5, the V gene TRBV7-2; 8 bases map to TRBD1. Germline V gives CDR1 SGHTA, CDR2 FQGNSA. The trim removed 5 bases at V and 2 bases at J, leaving 7 bases unmatched. There are 15 residues in the CDR3.

The V and J genes are TRBV18 and TRBJ2-6, with 8 bases identical to TRBD1. The germline CDR1 and CDR2 sequences are KGHSH and LQKENI. With 3 bases clipped from V and 1 base from J, the junction kept 5 bases outside the gene matches. The CDR3 consists of 17 residues. The CDR3 nucleotides are TGTGCCAGCTCACCCCGAGGGACAGGTTCTGGGGCCAACGTCCTGACTTTC. It codes for CASSPRGTGSGANVLTF.

This clone was detected only a few times. V is TRBV4-3 and J is TRBJ1-2, with D perhaps TRBD1 (5 bases). V dropped 0 bases and J dropped 2 bases, with 16 bases sitting between them. There are 17 residues in the CDR3. Looked up from germline, CDR1 is LGHNA and CDR2 is YSLEER. CDR3 DNA sequence: TGCGCCAGCAGCCAAGATCTGGGGGGAGGGACCAACTATGGCTACACCTTC. Translation: CASSQDLGGGTNYGYTF.

The chain carries TRBV5-1 and TRBJ1-3, with a possible D match to TRBD1 (6 bases). Germline V gives CDR1 SGHRS, CDR2 YFSETQ. The V gene lost 4 bases and the J gene lost 3 bases, with 11 bases spanning the gap. CDR3 size: 14 residues. Written as DNA, the CDR3 is TGCGCCAGCAGCGCCGACAGGAGTGGAAACACCATATATTTT. Translation: CASSADRSGNTIYF.

This chain joins TRBV29-1 and TRBJ1-1; D unclear. This CDR3 is built from 14 residues. The V gene lost 5 bases and the J gene lost 1 base, with 14 bases spanning the gap. Germline lookup yields CDR1 SQVTM and CDR2 ANQGSEA. The CDR3 here is CSVKAGDENTEAFF. In DNA form, the CDR3 reads TGCAGCGTTAAGGCCGGGGATGAGAACACTGAAGCTTTCTTT.

The chain employs TRBV7-9 and TRBJ1-3; no firm D call. From germline, CDR1 is SEHNR and CDR2 FQNEAQ (reference sequence). The CDR3 is 13 amino acids. V lost 8 bases and J 2 bases, leaving 10 bases between the germline ends. CDR3 coding DNA: TGTGCCAGCGTGGCAGCGACTGGAAACACCATATATTTT. Protein sequence: CASVAATGNTIYF.

The rearrangement links TRBV29-1 to TRBJ1-4; D gene ambiguous. CDR3 size: 14 residues. Germline CDR1 SQVTM, CDR2 ANQGSEA. Between the trimmed V and J ends, which lost 7 bases and 2 bases, there was a span of 14 bases. The CDR3 coding sequence is TGCAGCGCACTAGAATATGGGACTAATGAAAAACTGTTTTTT. This sequence encodes CSALEYGTNEKLFF.

The V and J genes are TRBV4-1 and TRBJ1-2; 7 positions match TRBD1. This CDR3 spans 13 amino acids. Germline trimming cut 1 base from V and 4 bases from J; bases unmatched to any gene: 0. Germline CDR1 MGHRA, CDR2 YSYEKL. The CDR3: CASSQGTGYGYTF. DNA of the CDR3: TGCGCCAGCAGCCAAGGGACAGGCTATGGCTACACCTTC.

This clone has more than one count but fewer than ten. V usage is TRBV9 and J usage is TRBJ2-1; no reliable D call. The CDR3 spans 13 residues. Per the germline V gene, CDR1 is SGDLS and CDR2 is YYNGEE. Trimming removed 4 bases at V and 9 bases at J, with 14 bases between. As DNA, the CDR3 is TGTGCCAGCAGCCCTCGACCGGAGAGTGAGCAGTTCTTC. Amino acid sequence: CASSPRPESEQFF.

This clone has more than one count but fewer than ten. CDR3 DNA sequence: TGTGCTAGTGGTAACCGGGACAGGGCCTATGGCTACACCTTC. Translated, it gives CASGNRDRAYGYTF. The chain recombines TRBV12-5 with TRBJ1-2, with 9 bases fitting TRBD1. With 5 bases clipped from V and 4 bases from J, the junction kept 5 bases outside the gene matches. The length of the CDR3 is 14 residues. Germline lookup yields CDR1 LGHNT and CDR2 FRNRAP. The full variable domain, in which reference TRBV12-5 and TRBJ1-2 provide the parts outside the CDR3, is DARVTQTPRHKVTEMGQEVTMRCQPILGHNTVFWYRQTMMQGLELLAYFRNRAPLDDSGMPKDRFSAEMPDATLATLKIQPSEPRDSAVYFCASGNRDRAYGYTFGSGTRLTVV.

In this sample, this clone turned up a few times. The V and J genes are TRBV11-2 and TRBJ2-2, with D tentatively TRBD2 (5 bases). V was trimmed by 2 bases and J by 4 bases, leaving 8 bases between them. This CDR3 is 14 amino acids long. Germline V CDR1 and CDR2: SGHAT, FQNNGV. The CDR3 protein is CASSLTRSTGELFF. The CDR3 DNA follows: TGTGCCAGCAGCTTAACTAGAAGCACCGGGGAGCTGTTTTTT.

In this sample, this clone turned up a few times. The genes are TRBV7-9 and TRBJ2-4, with 9 bases lining up with TRBD1. V gave up 1 base and J gave up 9 bases; unmatched junction bases: 10. The CDR3 is 16 amino acids. The germline gives CDR1 SEHNR, CDR2 FQNEAQ (reference sequence). Here the CDR3 DNA reads TGTGCCAGCAGCTTAGAAGGACAGGGGCCCGGGGCCATTCAGTACTTC. This sequence encodes CASSLEGQGPGAIQYF. The variable domain in full, completed from reference TRBV7-9 and TRBJ2-4, reads DTGVSQNPRHKITKRGQNVTFRCDPISEHNRLYWYRQTLGQGPEFLTYFQNEAQLEKSRLLSDRFSAERPKGSFSTLEIQRTEQGDSAMYLCASSLEGQGPGAIQYFGAGTRLSVL.

The chain employs TRBV4-3 and TRBJ2-6; D remains unclear. Trimming cost V 1 base and J 2 bases, with 6 bases left between them. CDR1 and CDR2 (germline): LGHNA, YSLEER. This CDR3 region has 15 residues. The CDR3 loop reads CASSQGQAGANVLTF. CDR3 sequence (DNA): TGCGCCAGCAGCCAAGGTCAGGCTGGGGCCAACGTCCTGACTTTC.

This clone was found a few times. The chain recombines TRBV4-3 with TRBJ1-1; D not resolved. The CDR3 has 14 amino acids. V was trimmed by 4 bases and J by 6 bases, leaving 15 bases between them. The germline V gene encodes CDR1 LGHNA and CDR2 YSLEER. CDR3 protein: CASSPSNTRAEAFF. CDR3 sequence (DNA): TGCGCCAGCAGCCCGAGTAACACGAGGGCTGAAGCTTTCTTT.

This sequence joins TRBV7-2 and TRBJ1-6; weak D call: TRBD1 (6 bases). Trimming left V 1 base short and J 7 bases short, with 17 bases between. Germline V gives CDR1 SGHTA, CDR2 FQGNSA. CDR3 length: 17 residues. CDR3 amino acids: CASSLVTGPDTNSPLHF. The CDR3 bases are TGTGCCAGCAGCTTAGTCACAGGGCCGGACACGAATTCACCCCTCCACTTT.

The CDR3 is CASSGAGRETQYF. The DNA for the CDR3 is TGCGCCAGCAGTGGAGCGGGGCGAGAGACCCAGTACTTC. The genes are TRBV10-2 and TRBJ2-5, with 7 bases identical to TRBD2. V shed 4 bases and J 4 bases; nucleotides not matched to a gene: 3. The V gene's germline CDR1 is WSHSY and CDR2 SAAADI. This CDR3 region has 13 residues.